This TCR beta chain stems from a study of prognosis after radiotherapy for stage I lung cancer. On the study more broadly: Radiotherapy: SBRT, 3 to 5 fractions, biologically effective dose at least 100 Gy.

Overall study results and limits: Once stereotactic body radiation therapy had been given, unique TCR clone counts fell, with a median of approximately 9,600 versus 7,200. The study found lower Shannon entropy after stereotactic body radiation therapy in patients who developed distant metastases.

This clonotype has ten or more counts. Its antigen is undetermined. Researchers used two-round multiplex PCR to amplify TCR beta CDR3 starting from genomic DNA. The use of primers specific to each TRBV and TRBJ gene characterized first-round PCR. Using its own MiXCR run on the multiplex PCR reads, TCRdb lists one record per CDR3 protein. The table includes approximately 30,000 distinct CDR3 sequences, roughly 30% detected once. The J segment lost 2 bases and the V segment lost 5 bases, leaving 8 bases of the junction unmatched. Per the germline V gene, CDR1 is LNHDA and CDR2 is SQIVND (reference sequence). This CDR3 spans 15 amino acids.

Sequenced material: PBMCs, taken before or after stereotactic body radiation therapy (not recorded which). The sequence came from a donor of 50 years or more with non-small cell lung cancer. This chain links TRBV19 with TRBJ1-2; 7 positions agree with TRBD1. CDR3 in amino acids: CASSVPTGLNYGYTF. In nucleotides, the CDR3 is TGTGCCAGTAGTGTACCGACAGGGTTGAACTATGGCTACACCTTC.